A single sample is the source of the 6 T cell receptor beta chains below, sequenced in a study of long-term antiretroviral therapy in people with HIV. Survey-level immunoSEQ v3.0 assays were run. Profiled with immunoSEQ multiplex PCR; TCRdb holds only in-frame clones, not every one. Of 15,000 to 20,000 clones detected, 80% to 90% appear once; the ten largest clones hold about 8%. The source material was unsorted PBMCs, sampled 0.1 years after starting antiretroviral therapy. All receptors come from a man aged 18 to 35 with HIV.

This clone was counted between two and nine times. V is TRBV10-3 and J is TRBJ2-1; 8 bases align to TRBD1. Germline lookup yields CDR1 ENHRY and CDR2 SYGVKD. The CDR3 consists of 15 residues. The J segment lost 8 bases and the V segment lost 3 bases, leaving 9 bases of the junction unmatched. In nucleotides, the CDR3 is TGTGCCATCAGTGACCCCCAGGGGGCCCGAGATGAGCAGTTCTTC. Protein: CAISDPQGARDEQFF.

The J gene is TRBJ2-1, the V gene TRBV4-3, with D perhaps matching TRBD2 (6 bases). Germline values: CDR1 LGHNA, CDR2 YSLEER. The V and J ends lost 0 bases and 6 bases respectively, with 21 bases between them. CDR3 length: 18 amino acids. The CDR3 is CASSQDKIGTSQLNEQFF. DNA of the CDR3: TGCGCCAGCAGCCAAGATAAAATCGGGACTTCTCAACTCAATGAGCAGTTCTTC.

The chain has TRBV4-3 and TRBJ1-1; D gene ambiguous. Looked up from germline, CDR1 is LGHNA and CDR2 is YSLEER. V was cut by 0 bases and J by 0 bases, with 5 bases left in between. This CDR3 is built from 14 residues. CDR3 sequence: CASSQDALNTEAFF. The CDR3 bases are TGCGCCAGCAGCCAAGACGCCCTGAACACTGAAGCTTTCTTT.

The gene calls are TRBV29-1 and TRBJ1-4, with no clear D. The CDR3 spans 11 residues. V shed 7 bases and J shed 8 bases, with 11 bases lying between them. CDR1 and CDR2 (germline): SQVTM, ANQGSEA. CDR3 bases: TGCAGCGCCCGACAATCCGAAAAACTGTTTTTT. This sequence encodes CSARQSEKLFF. Filled out from reference TRBV29-1 and TRBJ1-4, the complete variable domain reads SAVISQKPSRDICQRGTSLTIQCQVDSQVTMMFWYRQQPGQSLTLIATANQGSEATYESGFVIDKFPISRPNLTFSTLTVSNMSPEDSSIYLCSARQSEKLFFGSGTQLSVL.

The chain employs TRBV5-5 and TRBJ2-6; tentative D call: TRBD1 (5 bases). Trimming left V 3 bases short and J 0 bases short, with 10 bases between. CDR1 is SGHKS and CDR2 is YYEKEE in the germline V gene (reference sequence). The CDR3 loop spans 16 amino acids. CDR3 region: CASSSGHLSGANVLTF. CDR3 DNA: TGTGCCAGCAGCTCAGGACACCTCTCTGGGGCCAACGTCCTGACTTTC.

V usage is TRBV4-3 and J usage is TRBJ1-1; D ambiguous. The CDR3 is made up of 15 amino acids. The V end lost 2 bases, the J end lost 0 bases, and 10 bases lay between the germline ends. Germline V gives CDR1 LGHNA, CDR2 YSLEER. The CDR3 region has the DNA TGCGCCAGCAGCCAATCGTTCAACATGAACACTGAAGCTTTCTTT. Translated: CASSQSFNMNTEAFF.